A selection of T cell receptor beta chains follows, all from one sample in a study of shared clonotypes between healthy human individuals. Using immunoSEQ multiplex PCR, the repertoire was profiled, and TCRdb retains in-frame clones only, with some absent. The repertoire holds just over 2,000,000 clones, with 85% to 95% as singletons. Sequencing was done on a sample of naive CD4+ T cells sorted from blood. These receptors came from a young man in good health. CDR3s include the opening cysteine and the closing phenylalanine or tryptophan. The D gene is left open where the match is weak. Some rows mark clone size as missing; the rest say once, few, many or name a class of expanded clone.

clone_size j_call v_call d_call cdr3_nt cdr3_aa
. TRBJ1-2 TRBV6-6 TRBD1 TGTGCCAGCAGTACTCCGGACAGGGGACCTGGCTACACCTTC CASSTPDRGPGYTF
. TRBJ2-1 TRBV25-1 TRBD2 TGTGCCAGCAGTGAACCGGGACTAGCGGGAGCTAACAATGAGCAGTTCTTC CASSEPGLAGANNEQFF
. TRBJ1-2 TRBV6-4 TRBD1 TGTGCCAGCAGTATCGACAGGGGGTCGGGAGGCTACACCTTC CASSIDRGSGGYTF
. TRBJ2-2 TRBV9 TRBD2 TGTGCCAGCAGCGTAGAGGGAAGCGGGAGGGCCGGAACCGGGGAGCTGTTTTTT CASSVEGSGRAGTGELFF
. TRBJ1-5 TRBV5-6 TRBD1 TGTGCCAGCAGCTTGGGACAGGGGGGCCAGCCCCAGCATTTT CASSLGQGGQPQHF
. TRBJ2-7 TRBV7-9 . TGTGCCAGCAGCTTAAGGAGGGACGAGCAGTACTTC CASSLRRDEQYF
. TRBJ1-5 TRBV27 . TGTGCCAGCAGTTCGGGGACGGCTAGCAATCAGCCCCAGCATTTT CASSSGTASNQPQHF
. TRBJ2-7 TRBV30 . TGTGCCTGGAGGGTAGCGATCCCCTACGAGCAGTACTTC CAWRVAIPYEQYF
. TRBJ1-1 TRBV29-1 . TGCAGCGTCGCGTGGCTCATGAACACTGAAGCTTTCTTT CSVAWLMNTEAFF
. TRBJ1-4 TRBV19 . TGTGCCAGTAGGATACAGGGTTCTAATGAAAAACTGTTTTTT CASRIQGSNEKLFF
once TRBJ1-4 TRBV7-9 . TGTGCCAGCAGCTACACCATTAAACAGGGATTGGCTGAAAAACTGTTTTTT CASSYTIKQGLAEKLFF
. TRBJ1-2 TRBV5-1 TRBD1 TGCGCCAGCAGCCAGGGAGGGACAGGATACCTCTATGGCTACACCTTC CASSQGGTGYLYGYTF
. TRBJ2-7 TRBV2 . TGTGCCAGCTCGGATTACGAGCAGTACTTC CASSDYEQYF
. TRBJ1-1 TRBV30 . TGTGCCTGGAGTCGACAGGCTGAAGCTTTCTTT CAWSRQAEAFF
. TRBJ2-7 TRBV6-1 . TGTGCCAGCAGTGAATTCGACCCTCCCTACGAGCAGTACTTC CASSEFDPPYEQYF
. TRBJ2-5 TRBV15 . TGTGCCACCAGCTACGAAGAGACCCAGTACTTC CATSYEETQYF
. TRBJ2-1 TRBV7-3 . TGTGCCAGCAGCTTAACCCTGGCCAACTACAATGAGCAGTTCTTC CASSLTLANYNEQFF
. TRBJ2-7 TRBV28 . TGTGCCAGCAGTTCACTCGGAGGGACGATCGGCGAGCAGTACTTC CASSSLGGTIGEQYF
. TRBJ2-7 TRBV6-5 . TGTGCCAGCAGTTACTCGTCAGGCCCCTACGAGCAGTACTTC CASSYSSGPYEQYF
once TRBJ1-2 TRBV6-6 . TGTGCCAGAGCCCCGTCAGGTTACTATGGCTACACCTTC CARAPSGYYGYTF
. TRBJ1-2 TRBV30 TRBD1 TGTGCCTGGAGTGTATTGGGACAGGGATATGGCTACACCTTC CAWSVLGQGYGYTF
. TRBJ2-5 TRBV15 . TGTGCCACCAGCAGAGCCGGGGGAAGGGCCCAAGAGACCCAGTACTTC CATSRAGGRAQETQYF
. TRBJ2-2 TRBV6-5 TRBD2 TGTGCCAGCAGACGGGACTACTCGAACACCGGGGAGCTGTTTTTT CASRRDYSNTGELFF
. TRBJ1-6 TRBV27 . TGTGCCAGCAAGATGGGGTCCTACAATTCACCCCTCCACTTT CASKMGSYNSPLHF
. TRBJ2-7 TRBV30 . TGTGCCTGGAGTGTACACGGCGGGACCTACGAGCAGTACTTC CAWSVHGGTYEQYF
once TRBJ2-7 TRBV5-1 TRBD2 TGCGCCAGCAGCTTGACAGCGGGAGTAAACGAGCAGTACTTC CASSLTAGVNEQYF
. TRBJ1-5 TRBV5-8 TRBD1 TGTGCCAGCAGCTTTCGTGGGACAGGGGTCCATCAGCCCCAGCATTTT CASSFRGTGVHQPQHF
. TRBJ2-3 TRBV9 . TGTGCCAGCAGCGTATCGAGCGGGAGCACAGATACGCAGTATTTT CASSVSSGSTDTQYF
. TRBJ2-7 TRBV6-5 . TGTGCCAGCAGTTACTCCGCAGGGAGTTACGAGCAGTACTTC CASSYSAGSYEQYF
. TRBJ2-1 TRBV5-1 TRBD1 TGCGCCAGCAGCTTGGCCCAGGGGGTAGGCAATGAGCAGTTCTTC CASSLAQGVGNEQFF
. TRBJ1-6 TRBV5-6 TRBD1 TGTGCCAGCAGCTTGGTCGGGACAGGGGATTCACCCCTCCACTTT CASSLVGTGDSPLHF
. TRBJ1-1 TRBV25-1 . TGTGCCAGCTCTCTCTTGGTGGGGAACACTGAAGCTTTCTTT CASSLLVGNTEAFF
. TRBJ1-1 TRBV21-1 . TGTGCCAGCAGCAAAGTTACCGAGGAGAACACTGAAGCTTTCTTT CASSKVTEENTEAFF
. TRBJ2-7 TRBV6-6 TRBD2 TGTGCCAGCAGGAAACTAGCGTACTCCTACGAGCAGTACTTC CASRKLAYSYEQYF
. TRBJ2-5 TRBV30 . TGTGCCTGGAGTGTATTCTCAGAGACCCAGTACTTC CAWSVFSETQYF
. TRBJ1-2 TRBV6-5 TRBD1 TGTGCCAGCAGAGGGACAGGGTGGCCTGGCTACACCTTC CASRGTGWPGYTF
few TRBJ1-2 TRBV25-1 TRBD1 TGTGCCAGCCTTCCGGGACAGGGGAATGGCTACACCTTC CASLPGQGNGYTF
. TRBJ2-7 TRBV11-2 TRBD1 TGTGCCAGCAGCCGAGGGACAGGTGCCTCCTACGAGCAGTACTTC CASSRGTGASYEQYF
. TRBJ2-1 TRBV5-1 TRBD1 TGCGCCAGCAGCGAGATGGGGGACAGGGGCCAAGAGCAGTTCTTC CASSEMGDRGQEQFF
once TRBJ1-1 TRBV6-5 TRBD1 TGTGCCAGCAGTTACGCAAAGACAGGGGAAGCTTTCTTT CASSYAKTGEAFF
. TRBJ2-5 TRBV30 TRBD2 TGTGCCTGTAAAGTCGGGGGACTAGCGGGAGAGACCCAGTACTTC CACKVGGLAGETQYF
. TRBJ2-5 TRBV4-2 TRBD1 TGTGCCAGCAGCCAAAGGTTAGGACCGGGACAGGGGGAGACCCAGTACTTC CASSQRLGPGQGETQYF
once TRBJ2-1 TRBV5-1 TRBD2 TGCGCCAGCAGTATAGCGGGTCTCTACAATGAGCAGTTCTTC CASSIAGLYNEQFF
. TRBJ2-3 TRBV25-1 . TGTGCCAGCAGTGAGGCAGGGCCGGGGAAGAGCACAGATACGCAGTATTTT CASSEAGPGKSTDTQYF
. TRBJ2-2 TRBV25-1 TRBD2 TGTGCCAGCAGTGTACCGGGACTAGCCGGCGGGGAGCTGTTTTTT CASSVPGLAGGELFF
once TRBJ2-5 TRBV10-3 . TGTGCCATCACCCCGAGTCTAGCGGAGACCCAGTACTTC CAITPSLAETQYF
. TRBJ1-6 TRBV28 TRBD1 TGTGCCAGCAGTTTAGCGAGGGGACAGGGAAGTTCACCCCTCCACTTT CASSLARGQGSSPLHF
. TRBJ1-1 TRBV28 . TGTGCCAGCAGTTTATCGACCCCCGCGAACACTGAAGCTTTCTTT CASSLSTPANTEAFF
. TRBJ2-7 TRBV10-3 . TGTGCCACAGGGGCGATTTCCTACGAGCAGTACTTC CATGAISYEQYF